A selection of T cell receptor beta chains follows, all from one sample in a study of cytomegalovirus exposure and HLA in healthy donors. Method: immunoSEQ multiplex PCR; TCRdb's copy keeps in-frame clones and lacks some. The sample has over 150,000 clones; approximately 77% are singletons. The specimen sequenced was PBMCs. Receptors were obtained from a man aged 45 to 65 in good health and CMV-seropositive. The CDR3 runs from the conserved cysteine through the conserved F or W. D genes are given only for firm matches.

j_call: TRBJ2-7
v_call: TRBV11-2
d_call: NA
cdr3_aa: CASSPAPQGPYEQYF
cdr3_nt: TGTGCCAGCAGCCCTGCCCCACAGGGCCCCTACGAGCAGTACTTC

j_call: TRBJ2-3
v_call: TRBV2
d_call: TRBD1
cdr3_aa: CASSDSGQDTDTQYF
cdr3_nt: TGTGCCAGCAGTGATTCGGGACAGGACACAGATACGCAGTATTTT

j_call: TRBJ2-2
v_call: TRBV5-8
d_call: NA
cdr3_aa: CASRWGGSNTGELFF
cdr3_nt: TGTGCCAGCAGGTGGGGGGGCTCGAACACCGGGGAGCTGTTTTTT

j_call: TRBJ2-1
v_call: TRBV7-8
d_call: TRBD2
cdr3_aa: CASSFASGGRYEQFF
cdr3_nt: TGTGCCAGCAGCTTCGCTAGCGGGGGGCGGTATGAGCAGTTCTTC

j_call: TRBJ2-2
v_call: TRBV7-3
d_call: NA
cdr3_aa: CASSRANTGELFF
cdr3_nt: TGTGCCAGCAGCCGGGCGAACACCGGGGAGCTGTTTTTT

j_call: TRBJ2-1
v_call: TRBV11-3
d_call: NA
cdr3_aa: CASSLDVTDSSYNEQFF
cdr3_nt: TGTGCCAGCAGCTTAGACGTAACCGACAGCTCCTACAATGAGCAGTTCTTC

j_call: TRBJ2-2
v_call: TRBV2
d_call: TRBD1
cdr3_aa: CASSRQGARANTGELFF
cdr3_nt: TGTGCCAGCAGTCGACAGGGAGCGCGCGCGAACACCGGGGAGCTGTTTTTT

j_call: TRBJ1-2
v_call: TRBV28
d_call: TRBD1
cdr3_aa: CASSSDRGYGYTF
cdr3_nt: TGTGCCAGCAGTTCAGACAGGGGCTATGGCTACACCTTC

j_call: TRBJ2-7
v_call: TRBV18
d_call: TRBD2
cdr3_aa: CASSPGLDLWEQYF
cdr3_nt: TGTGCCAGCTCACCGGGACTAGACCTCTGGGAGCAGTACTTC

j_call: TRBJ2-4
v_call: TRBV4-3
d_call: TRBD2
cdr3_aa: CASSQTPRGGNIQYF
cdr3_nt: TGCGCCAGCAGCCAAACCCCTCGGGGGGGGAACATTCAGTACTTC

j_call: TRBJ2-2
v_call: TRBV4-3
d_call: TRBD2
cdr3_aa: CASRAGTNTGELFF
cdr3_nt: TGCGCCAGCAGAGCGGGGACGAACACCGGGGAGCTGTTTTTT